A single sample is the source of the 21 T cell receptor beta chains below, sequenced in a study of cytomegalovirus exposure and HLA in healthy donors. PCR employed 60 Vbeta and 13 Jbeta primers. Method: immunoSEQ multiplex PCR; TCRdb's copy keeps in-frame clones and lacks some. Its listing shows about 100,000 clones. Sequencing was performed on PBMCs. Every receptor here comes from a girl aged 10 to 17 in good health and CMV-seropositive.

DNA of the CDR3: TGTGCCAGCAGTGAAGCACAGGGGTACACCGGGGAGCTGTTTTTT. This gives the protein CASSEAQGYTGELFF. J is TRBJ2-2 and V is TRBV6-1, with 7 bases matching TRBD1. The CDR3 is 15 amino acids. The V gene's germline CDR1 is MNHNS and CDR2 SASEGT. V trimming: 0 bases; J trimming: 3 bases; junction bases outside the gene matches: 1.

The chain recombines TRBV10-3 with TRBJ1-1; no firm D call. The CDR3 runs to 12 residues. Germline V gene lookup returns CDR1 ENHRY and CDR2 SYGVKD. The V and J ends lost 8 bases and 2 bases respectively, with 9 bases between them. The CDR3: CAIREGNTEAFF. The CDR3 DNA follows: TGTGCCATCCGAGAGGGAAACACTGAAGCTTTCTTT.

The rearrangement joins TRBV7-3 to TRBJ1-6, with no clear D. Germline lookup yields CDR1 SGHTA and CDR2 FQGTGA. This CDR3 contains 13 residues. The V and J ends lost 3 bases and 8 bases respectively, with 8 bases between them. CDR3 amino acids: CASSFRFDSPLHF. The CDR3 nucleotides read TGTGCCAGCAGCTTTCGGTTCGATTCACCCCTCCACTTT.

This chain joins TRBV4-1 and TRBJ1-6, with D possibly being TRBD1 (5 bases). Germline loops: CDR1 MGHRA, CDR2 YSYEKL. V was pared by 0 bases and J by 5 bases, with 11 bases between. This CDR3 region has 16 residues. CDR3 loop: CASSQEERGNNSPLHF. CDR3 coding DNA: TGCGCCAGCAGCCAAGAAGAAAGGGGTAATAATTCACCCCTCCACTTT.

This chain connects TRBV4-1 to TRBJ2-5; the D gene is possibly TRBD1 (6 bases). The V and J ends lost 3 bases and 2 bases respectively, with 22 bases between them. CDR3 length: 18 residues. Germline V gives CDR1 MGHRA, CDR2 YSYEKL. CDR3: CASSQVQGADPQQETQYF. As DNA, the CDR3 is TGCGCCAGCAGCCAGGTACAGGGCGCGGATCCCCAACAAGAGACCCAGTACTTC.

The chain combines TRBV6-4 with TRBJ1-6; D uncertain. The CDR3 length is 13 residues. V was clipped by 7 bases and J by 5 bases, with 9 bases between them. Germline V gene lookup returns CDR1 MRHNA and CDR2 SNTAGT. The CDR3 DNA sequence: TGTGCCAGCAAGCACAGTGATAATTCACCCCTCCACTTT. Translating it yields CASKHSDNSPLHF.

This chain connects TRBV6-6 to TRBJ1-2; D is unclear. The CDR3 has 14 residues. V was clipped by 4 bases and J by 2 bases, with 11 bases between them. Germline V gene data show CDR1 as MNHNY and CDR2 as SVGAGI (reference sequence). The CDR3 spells CASSSLITNYGYTF. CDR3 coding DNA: TGTGCCAGCAGTTCCCTGATAACAAACTATGGCTACACCTTC.

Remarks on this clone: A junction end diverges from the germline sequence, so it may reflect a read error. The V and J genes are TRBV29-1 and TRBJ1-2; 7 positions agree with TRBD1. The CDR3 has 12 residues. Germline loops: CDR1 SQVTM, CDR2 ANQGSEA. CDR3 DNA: TGCAGCGTTCAAGACAGGGCGTATGGCTACACCTTC. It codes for CSVQDRAYGYTF.

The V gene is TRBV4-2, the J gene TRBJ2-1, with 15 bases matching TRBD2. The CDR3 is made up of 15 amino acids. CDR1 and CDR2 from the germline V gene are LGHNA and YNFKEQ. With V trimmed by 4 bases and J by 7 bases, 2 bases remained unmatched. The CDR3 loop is CASSPGLAGGNEQFF. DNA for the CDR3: TGTGCCAGCAGCCCTGGACTAGCGGGGGGGAATGAGCAGTTCTTC.

CDR3 sequence reads: CASSPAGVNTGELFF. The CDR3 DNA reads TGTGCCAGCAGCCCAGCGGGAGTGAACACCGGGGAGCTGTTTTTT. The rearrangement links TRBV6-6 to TRBJ2-2, with 8 bases lining up with TRBD2. The CDR3 consists of 15 residues. Germline V gene sequence: CDR1 MNHNY, CDR2 SVGAGI (reference sequence). V lost 6 bases and J lost 1; bases outside the gene matches: 4.

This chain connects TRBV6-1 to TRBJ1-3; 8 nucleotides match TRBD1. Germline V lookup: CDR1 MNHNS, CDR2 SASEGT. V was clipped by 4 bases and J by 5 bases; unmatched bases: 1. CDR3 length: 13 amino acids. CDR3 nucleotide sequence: TGTGCCAGCAGTGGACAGGGGAGAAACACCATATATTTT. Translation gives CASSGQGRNTIYF.

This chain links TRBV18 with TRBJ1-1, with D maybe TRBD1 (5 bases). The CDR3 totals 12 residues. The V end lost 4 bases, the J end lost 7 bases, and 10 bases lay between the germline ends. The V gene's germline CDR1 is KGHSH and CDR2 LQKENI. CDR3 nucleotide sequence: TGTGCCAGCTCACTGCAGGGTGGTGAAGCTTTCTTT. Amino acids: CASSLQGGEAFF.

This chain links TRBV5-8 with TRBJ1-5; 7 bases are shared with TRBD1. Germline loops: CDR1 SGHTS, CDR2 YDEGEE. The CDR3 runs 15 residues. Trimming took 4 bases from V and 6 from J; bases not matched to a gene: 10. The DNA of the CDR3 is TGTGCCAGCAGCCCTATACTACAGGGGACTCAGCCCCAGCATTTT. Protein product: CASSPILQGTQPQHF. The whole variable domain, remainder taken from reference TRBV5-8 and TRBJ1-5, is EAGVTQSPTHLIKTRGQQATLRCSPISGHTSVYWYQQALGLGLQFLLWYDEGEERNRGNFPPRFSGRQFPNYSSELNVNALELEDSALYLCASSPILQGTQPQHFGDGTRLSIL.

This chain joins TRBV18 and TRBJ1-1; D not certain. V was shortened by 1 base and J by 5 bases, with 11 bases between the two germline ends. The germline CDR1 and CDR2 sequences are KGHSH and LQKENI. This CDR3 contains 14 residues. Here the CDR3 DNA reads TGTGCCAGCTCACCACGGAGGGATGGGACTGAAGCTTTCTTT. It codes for CASSPRRDGTEAFF.

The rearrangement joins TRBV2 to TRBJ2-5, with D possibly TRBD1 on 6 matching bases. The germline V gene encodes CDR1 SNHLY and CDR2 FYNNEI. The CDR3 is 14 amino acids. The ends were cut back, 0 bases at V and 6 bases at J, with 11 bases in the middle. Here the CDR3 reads CASSEALGGKTQYF. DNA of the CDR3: TGTGCCAGCAGTGAAGCGCTAGGGGGAAAGACCCAGTACTTC.

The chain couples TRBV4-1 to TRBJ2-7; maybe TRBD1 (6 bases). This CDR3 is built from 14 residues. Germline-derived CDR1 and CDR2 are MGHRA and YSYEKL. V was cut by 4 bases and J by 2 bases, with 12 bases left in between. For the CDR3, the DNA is TGCGCCAGCAGCCCCGGGACAAGCGCCTACGAGCAGTACTTC. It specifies CASSPGTSAYEQYF.

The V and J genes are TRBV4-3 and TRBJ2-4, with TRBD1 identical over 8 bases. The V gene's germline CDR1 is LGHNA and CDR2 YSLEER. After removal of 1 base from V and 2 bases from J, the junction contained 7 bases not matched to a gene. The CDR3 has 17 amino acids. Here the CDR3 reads CASSQVSGGSSKNIQYF. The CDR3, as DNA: TGCGCCAGCAGCCAAGTATCAGGGGGCTCGTCCAAAAACATTCAGTACTTC.

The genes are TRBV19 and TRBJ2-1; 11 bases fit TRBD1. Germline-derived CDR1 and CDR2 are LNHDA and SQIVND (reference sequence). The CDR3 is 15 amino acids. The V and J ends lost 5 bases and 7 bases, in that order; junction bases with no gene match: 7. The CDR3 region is CASSGGQGAVNEQFF. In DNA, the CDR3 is TGTGCCAGTAGTGGAGGACAGGGGGCTGTAAATGAGCAGTTCTTC.

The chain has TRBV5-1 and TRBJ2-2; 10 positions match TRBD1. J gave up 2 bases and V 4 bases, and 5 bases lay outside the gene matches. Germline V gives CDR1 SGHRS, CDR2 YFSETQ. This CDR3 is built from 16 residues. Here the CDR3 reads CASSHGDRGNTGELFF. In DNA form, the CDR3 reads TGCGCCAGCAGCCATGGGGACAGGGGTAACACCGGGGAGCTGTTTTTT.

CDR3 protein: CASREPPGNTIYF. The CDR3 DNA reads as TGTGCCAGTCGCGAGCCCCCTGGAAACACCATATATTTT. The V and J genes are TRBV19 and TRBJ1-3; D gene ambiguous. The CDR3 is 13 amino acids. CDR1 is LNHDA, CDR2 SQIVND, per germline (reference sequence). Trimming took 8 bases from V and 2 from J, leaving 10 bases between them.

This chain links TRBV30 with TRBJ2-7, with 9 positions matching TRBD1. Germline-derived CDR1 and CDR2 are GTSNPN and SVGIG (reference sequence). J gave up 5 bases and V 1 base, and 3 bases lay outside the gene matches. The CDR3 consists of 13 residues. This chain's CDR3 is CAWSGGQGDEQYV. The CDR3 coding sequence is TGTGCCTGGAGTGGGGGACAGGGTGACGAGCAGTACGTC.